The 10 T cell receptor beta chains in this list originate from one sample, sequenced in a study of beta chain features in type 1 diabetes. General study findings and limits: Type 1 diabetes patients had moderately but significantly shorter TCRB CDR3s in all four CD4+ subsets.

These receptors are not linked to any known antigen. Reverse transcription of all isolated RNA meant that expressed TCRB transcripts were sequenced. Sequenced by immunoSEQ multiplex PCR; TCRdb stores in-frame clones only, minus some. This table has some 160,000 clones, around 9.7% appearing once. Sequencing was carried out using central memory CD4+ T cells from blood. These receptors originate from a woman aged 25 to 39 with type 1 diabetes.

J is TRBJ1-2 and V is TRBV28; 7 bases agree with TRBD1. Germline assignment: CDR1 MDHEN and CDR2 SYDVKM. The CDR3 sequence is 15 residues long. J lost 4 bases, V lost 5 bases, and 10 bases had no gene match. The CDR3 reads CASSHRTGSPYGYTF. DNA for the CDR3: TGTGCCAGCAGTCATAGGACAGGCAGCCCCTATGGCTACACCTTC.

The rearrangement uses TRBV5-1 and TRBJ1-1; the D is unclear. CDR1 is SGHRS and CDR2 is YFSETQ in the germline V gene. This CDR3 spans 14 amino acids. V was pared by 7 bases and J by 4 bases, with 17 bases between. For the CDR3, the DNA is TGCGCCAGCGCCCAGCTCGGTGGCGGCACTGAAGCTTTCTTT. Protein: CASAQLGGGTEAFF.

The V call is TRBV7-2, the J call TRBJ2-7; 9 positions agree with TRBD2. This CDR3 is built from 14 residues. CDR1 SGHTA and CDR2 FQGNSA come from the germline V gene. J was trimmed by 6 bases and V by 9 bases; bases with no gene match: 12. CDR3 bases: TGTGCCAGTTTCCTAAGCGGGAGGAGGGGCGAGCAGTACTTC. Translation gives CASFLSGRRGEQYF.

This clone was seen only a few times. The chain combines TRBV18 with TRBJ2-7, with 10 bases identical to TRBD1. CDR3 length: 14 residues. Per the germline V gene, CDR1 is KGHSH and CDR2 is LQKENI. Trimming cost V 5 bases and J 2 bases; bases outside gene matches: 3. The CDR3, as DNA: TGTGCCAGCTCATCCGGACAGGGGGCCTACGAGCAGTACTTC. This encodes CASSSGQGAYEQYF.

The chain links TRBV5-1 to TRBJ2-1, with 7 bases fitting TRBD1. Germline CDR1 SGHRS, CDR2 YFSETQ. The trim removed 3 bases at V and 6 bases at J, leaving 6 bases unmatched. The CDR3 sequence is 14 residues long. Written as DNA, the CDR3 is TGCGCCAGCAGCTCCGGACAGGCCAGCAATGAGCAGTTCTTC. Translated: CASSSGQASNEQFF.

A few counts support this clone. This chain connects TRBV11-2 to TRBJ2-5; D is perhaps TRBD2 (5 bases). CDR3 size: 15 residues. Germline values: CDR1 SGHAT, CDR2 FQNNGV. V gave up 5 bases and J gave up 5 bases, with 18 bases separating them. The CDR3 DNA reads as TGTGCCAGCAGCCAAGCCGGAGGAACGCCGGAGACCCAGTACTTC. Its translation is CASSQAGGTPETQYF.

This clone was observed a handful of times. This chain uses TRBV18 with TRBJ2-6; D possibly corresponds to TRBD2 (6 bases). Germline CDR1 reads KGHSH; CDR2 reads LQKENI. CDR3 length: 17 amino acids. V was trimmed by 4 bases and J by 0 bases, leaving 13 bases between them. The CDR3 coding sequence is TGTGCCAGCTCACTAGGGACTCCCGGCTCTGGGGCCAACGTCCTGACTTTC. Translated: CASSLGTPGSGANVLTF.

Concerning this clone: Other DNA sequences from this sample encode an identical CDR3 as well. CDR3 nucleotide sequence: TGTGCCAGCAACCTAGACGGGGATACTGAAGCTTTCTTT. This gives the protein CASNLDGDTEAFF. The J gene is TRBJ1-1, the V gene TRBV9; D ambiguous. The CDR3 totals 13 residues. The V and J ends lost 6 bases and 5 bases respectively, with 14 bases between them. Germline assignment: CDR1 SGDLS and CDR2 YYNGEE.

The sample holds many counts of this clone. The chain carries TRBV29-1 and TRBJ2-6; weak D call: TRBD2 (5 bases). Per germline, CDR1 SQVTM and CDR2 ANQGSEA. The V end was cut by 7 bases, the J end by 0 bases, with 10 bases between. This CDR3 comprises 14 residues. DNA for the CDR3: TGCAGCGCCCACGCGGGCTCTGGGGCCAACGTCCTGACTTTC. This translates into CSAHAGSGANVLTF. Looking up the rest from reference TRBV29-1 and TRBJ2-6 gives the full variable domain: SAVISQKPSRDICQRGTSLTIQCQVDSQVTMMFWYRQQPGQSLTLIATANQGSEATYESGFVIDKFPISRPNLTFSTLTVSNMSPEDSSIYLCSAHAGSGANVLTFGAGSRLTVL.

This clone has more than one count but fewer than ten. The V and J genes are TRBV7-9 and TRBJ2-6, with D possibly matching TRBD2 (5 bases). Per the germline V gene, CDR1 is SEHNR and CDR2 is FQNEAQ (reference sequence). The V end was cut by 6 bases, the J end by 4 bases, with 10 bases between. CDR3 length: 14 residues. The CDR3 is CASSREGGANVLTF. The CDR3, as DNA: TGTGCCAGCAGTAGAGAGGGAGGGGCCAACGTCCTGACTTTC.